What follows are 25 T cell receptor beta chains derived from one specimen sequenced in a study of cytomegalovirus exposure and HLA in healthy donors. The PCR used 60 Vbeta and 13 Jbeta primers. Some clones are missing from TCRdb's copy, which holds only in-frame ones; the method was immunoSEQ multiplex PCR. The sample includes about 110,000 clones, about 80% of them seen just once. The sample consisted of PBMCs. Receptors were obtained from a man aged 25 to 40 in good health and CMV-seropositive.

The table lists this clone with a count of one. V usage is TRBV10-2 and J usage is TRBJ2-1; 8 bases map to TRBD1. The CDR3 is made up of 13 amino acids. Germline CDR1 WSHSY, CDR2 SAAADI. V shed 6 bases, J shed 7 bases, and the junction held 5 bases outside the gene matches. The CDR3 DNA sequence: TGCGCCAGCAGGAGACAGGGGAGTAATGAGCAGTTCTTC. This codes for CASRRQGSNEQFF.

The chain has TRBV9 and TRBJ1-6, with 8 bases matching TRBD1. With 4 bases clipped from V and 13 bases from J, the junction kept 4 bases outside the gene matches. Germline values: CDR1 SGDLS, CDR2 YYNGEE. The CDR3 consists of 12 residues. The CDR3 sequence: CASSQTGAPLHF. For the CDR3, the DNA is TGTGCCAGCAGCCAGACAGGGGCGCCCCTCCACTTT.

The gene calls are TRBV30 and TRBJ1-3, with D hard to call. The CDR3 spans 15 residues. Germline CDR1 reads GTSNPN; CDR2 reads SVGIG (reference sequence). The V end was cut by 1 base, the J end by 3 bases, with 13 bases between. CDR3 region: CAWSAVIGVGNTIYF. The CDR3 DNA follows: TGTGCCTGGAGTGCAGTTATTGGAGTTGGAAACACCATATATTTT.

This chain connects TRBV12-5 to TRBJ1-5; maybe TRBD1 (6 bases). The CDR3 totals 15 residues. The V and J ends lost 4 bases and 1 base respectively, with 11 bases between them. Germline V lookup: CDR1 LGHNT, CDR2 FRNRAP. The chain's CDR3 is CASGYLGQSNQPQHF. DNA for the CDR3: TGTGCTAGTGGTTATCTCGGACAGAGCAATCAGCCCCAGCATTTT.

The rearrangement links TRBV18 to TRBJ2-7; D gene uncertain. CDR1 is KGHSH, CDR2 LQKENI, per germline. This CDR3 has 13 amino acids. Trimming removed 3 bases from V and 7 bases from J, with 13 bases in between. The CDR3 here is CASSPILRREQYF. CDR3 nucleotides: TGTGCCAGCTCACCTATCTTACGGAGAGAGCAGTACTTC.

CDR3 loop: CASSEVGVPWQHF. Here the CDR3 DNA reads TGTGCCAGCAGTGAAGTCGGGGTTCCCTGGCAGCATTTT. V and J are TRBV6-1 and TRBJ1-5; D is ambiguous. The germline V gene encodes CDR1 MNHNS and CDR2 SASEGT. The CDR3 totals 13 residues. V was shortened by 1 base and J by 13 bases, with 14 bases between the two germline ends.

The chain uses TRBV5-6 and TRBJ2-2, with TRBD2 matching 11 bases. Trimming took 5 bases from V and 3 from J; bases not matched to a gene: 15. The CDR3 is made up of 19 amino acids. From germline, CDR1 is SGHDT and CDR2 YYEEEE. The CDR3 coding sequence is TGTGCCAGCAGACGGACTAGCGGGCCGGGCAGGTCTGACACCGGGGAGCTGTTTTTT. It encodes CASRRTSGPGRSDTGELFF.

V and J are TRBV6-4 and TRBJ1-2; TRBD1 agrees at 10 bases. The germline CDR1 and CDR2 sequences are MRHNA and SNTAGT. Trimming removed 0 bases from V and 8 bases from J; junction bases left unmatched: 0. The length of the CDR3 is 13 residues. CDR3 sequence: CASSDSTGGGYTF. In DNA form, the CDR3 reads TGTGCCAGCAGTGACTCGACAGGGGGCGGCTACACCTTC.

The chain recombines TRBV28 with TRBJ2-2; D remains unclear. Deletions cut 2 bases from V and 7 bases from J, with 8 bases between. The V gene's germline CDR1 is MDHEN and CDR2 SYDVKM. The CDR3 is 13 residues long. The CDR3 coding sequence is TGTGCCAGCAGTTTAGGGCTCGTCGGGGAGCTGTTTTTT. Its translation is CASSLGLVGELFF.

The chain has TRBV6-6 and TRBJ1-4; the match to TRBD1 covers 9 bases. Germline loops: CDR1 MNHNY, CDR2 SVGAGI (reference sequence). Losses at the gene ends were 6 bases for V and 8 bases for J; bases not matched to a gene: 7. The CDR3 consists of 14 residues. CDR3 nucleotides: TGTGCCAGCAGACCGGGACAGGGAGGGGAAAAACTGTTTTTT. Translating it yields CASRPGQGGEKLFF.

The V call is TRBV19, the J call TRBJ1-1; a weak D match, TRBD1 (6 bases). V was shortened by 0 bases and J by 1 base, with 15 bases between the two germline ends. The germline CDR1 and CDR2 sequences are LNHDA and SQIVND (reference sequence). This CDR3 contains 17 residues. This CDR3 reads CASSIDVQGLKNTEAFF. CDR3 bases: TGTGCCAGTAGTATAGATGTTCAGGGGCTTAAGAACACTGAAGCTTTCTTT.

J is TRBJ1-2 and V is TRBV18; TRBD1 is a possible D gene (6 bases). CDR1 and CDR2 (germline): KGHSH, LQKENI. Deletions cut 0 bases from V and 8 bases from J, with 16 bases between. This CDR3 region has 15 residues. In nucleotides, the CDR3 is TGTGCCAGCTCACCACCGGTTGAACAGGGCTTAGGCTACACCTTC. It is translated as CASSPPVEQGLGYTF.

On this clone itself: Mismatch with germline at one junction end may stem from a read error. J is TRBJ2-6 and V is TRBV2; weak D call: TRBD1 (5 bases). The germline V gene encodes CDR1 SNHLY and CDR2 FYNNEI. The CDR3 totals 15 residues. CDR3 protein: CASSPRSSGANGLTF. The CDR3 DNA is TGTGCCAGCAGTCCCAGGAGCTCTGGGGCCAACGGCCTGACTTTC. Looking up the rest from reference TRBV2 and TRBJ2-6 gives the full variable domain: EPEVTQTPSHQVTQMGQEVILRCVPISNHLYFYWYRQILGQKVEFLVSFYNNEISEKSEIFDDQFSVERPDGSNFTLKIRSTKLEDSAMYFCASSPRSSGANGLTFGAGSRLTVL.

The rearrangement joins TRBV27 to TRBJ1-6, with D possibly matching TRBD1 (5 bases). The V gene lost 6 bases and the J gene lost 10 bases, with 13 bases spanning the gap. Germline CDR1 and CDR2: MNHEY and SMNVEV (reference sequence). CDR3 length equals 13 residues. CDR3 loop: CASSMGLYSPLHF. The CDR3 DNA follows: TGTGCCAGCAGCATGGGGCTGTACTCACCCCTCCACTTT.

The chain employs TRBV2 and TRBJ2-2, with 8 positions matching TRBD2. CDR3 length: 16 amino acids. The junction had 9 bases not matched to a gene; V was cut back by 4 bases and J by 5 bases. The V gene's germline CDR1 is SNHLY and CDR2 FYNNEI. The CDR3 is CASSVVVAGNTGELFF. Here the CDR3 DNA reads TGTGCCAGCAGTGTAGTTGTAGCGGGGAATACCGGGGAGCTGTTTTTT.

This chain joins TRBV30 and TRBJ1-2; D gene unclear. The V and J ends lost 1 base and 3 bases respectively, with 9 bases between them. CDR1 is GTSNPN, CDR2 SVGIG, per germline (reference sequence). CDR3 size: 13 residues. The CDR3 here is CAWSGLDDYGYTF. As DNA, the CDR3 is TGTGCCTGGAGTGGTCTAGATGACTATGGCTACACCTTC.

The V gene is TRBV11-2, the J gene TRBJ1-1, with 9 bases lining up with TRBD1. V shed 3 bases, J shed 5 bases, and the junction held 4 bases outside the gene matches. This CDR3 comprises 14 residues. CDR1 and CDR2 from the germline V gene are SGHAT and FQNNGV. The CDR3 DNA is TGTGCCAGCAGCTTTACAGGGGGCAGGACTGAAGCTTTCTTT. Protein sequence: CASSFTGGRTEAFF.

The chain is built from TRBV4-2 and TRBJ2-7, with 9 bases identical to TRBD1. The V gene end was trimmed by 3 bases and the J gene end by 5 bases; junction bases not matched to a gene: 14. Germline assignment: CDR1 LGHNA and CDR2 YNFKEQ. CDR3 length: 17 amino acids. The CDR3 sequence: CASSQTKTGTGLNEQYF. In DNA, the CDR3 is TGTGCCAGCAGCCAGACCAAGACCGGGACAGGGTTGAACGAGCAGTACTTC.

The V gene is TRBV7-9, the J gene TRBJ1-2, with D uncertain. Germline CDR1 is SEHNR and CDR2 is FQNEAQ (reference sequence). The CDR3 contains 14 residues. V was pared by 1 base and J by 8 bases, with 14 bases between. The CDR3 DNA follows: TGTGCCAGCAGCTTAGGACCAGACCGCGGGGGCTACACCTTC. Amino acid sequence: CASSLGPDRGGYTF.

There are a few counts of this clone. This CDR3 reads CASSEIHRGYSGNTIYF. CDR3 nucleotide sequence: TGTGCCAGCAGTGAAATACATAGGGGATACTCTGGAAACACCATATATTTT. The V gene is TRBV6-1, the J gene TRBJ1-3; possibly TRBD1 for D (5 bases). CDR3 length: 17 amino acids. The ends were cut back, 2 bases at V and 0 bases at J, with 14 bases in the middle. Germline V CDR1 and CDR2: MNHNS, SASEGT.

This clone was seen just once. The rearrangement links TRBV5-1 to TRBJ2-7; the match to TRBD2 covers 9 bases. Germline V CDR1 and CDR2: SGHRS, YFSETQ. The CDR3 runs to 13 residues. The trim removed 3 bases at V and 6 bases at J, leaving 4 bases unmatched. In DNA form, the CDR3 reads TGCGCCAGCAGCTCCCCTAGCGGGGTCGAGCAGTACTTC. Translated, it gives CASSSPSGVEQYF. Using reference TRBV5-1 and TRBJ2-7 for the parts outside the CDR3, the full variable domain is KAGVTQTPRYLIKTRGQQVTLSCSPISGHRSVSWYQQTPGQGLQFLFEYFSETQRNKGNFPGRFSGRQFSNSRSEMNVSTLELGDSALYLCASSSPSGVEQYFGPGTRLTVT.

The J gene is TRBJ1-6, the V gene TRBV15, with 7 positions matching TRBD1. Unmatched junction bases numbered 9, after V lost 3 bases and J lost 10 bases. From germline, CDR1 is LNHNV and CDR2 YYDKDF (reference sequence). The CDR3 runs to 15 residues. This CDR3 reads CATSSLGQGGSPLHF. The CDR3 nucleotides are TGTGCCACCAGCAGCTTAGGCCAGGGGGGATCACCCCTCCACTTT.

The chain recombines TRBV6-6 with TRBJ2-5, with 7 bases lining up with TRBD1. The CDR3 contains 14 residues. Looked up from germline, CDR1 is MNHNY and CDR2 is SVGAGI (reference sequence). Unmatched junction bases numbered 7, after V lost 4 bases and J lost 5 bases. The CDR3 spells CASSFDRARETQYF. DNA of the CDR3: TGTGCCAGCAGTTTTGACAGGGCGAGGGAGACCCAGTACTTC.

Points on this clone: At one boundary the junction diverges from the germline segment, which might be a read error. This rearrangement joins TRBV7-9 to TRBJ1-2; D is perhaps TRBD1 (5 bases). This CDR3 comprises 15 residues. The V gene's germline CDR1 is SEHNR and CDR2 FQNEAQ (reference sequence). The CDR3 here is CSSSLARRGHYGYTF. The CDR3 coding sequence is TGTTCCAGCAGCTTAGCGCGTAGGGGTCACTATGGCTACACCTTC.

The rearrangement joins TRBV30 to TRBJ1-2, with D unclear. The CDR3 has 13 amino acids. V dropped 2 bases and J dropped 4 bases, with 11 bases sitting between them. Per germline, CDR1 GTSNPN and CDR2 SVGIG (reference sequence). CDR3: CAWSPFGTYGYTF. DNA of the CDR3: TGTGCCTGGAGTCCCTTCGGTACCTATGGCTACACCTTC.